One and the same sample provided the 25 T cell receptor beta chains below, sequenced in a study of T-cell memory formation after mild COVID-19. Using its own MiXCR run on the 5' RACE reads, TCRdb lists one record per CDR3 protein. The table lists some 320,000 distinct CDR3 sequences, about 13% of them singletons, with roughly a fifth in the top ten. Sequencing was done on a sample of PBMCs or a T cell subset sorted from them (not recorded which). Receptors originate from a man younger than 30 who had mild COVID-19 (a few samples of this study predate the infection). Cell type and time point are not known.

The CDR3: CASSQDRGDSYEQYV. Written as DNA, the CDR3 is TGCGCCAGCAGCCAAGATCGTGGAGACTCCTACGAGCAGTACGTC. The chain uses TRBV4-3 and TRBJ2-7; D is unresolved. Germline CDR1 is LGHNA and CDR2 is YSLEER. The CDR3 extends over 15 amino acids. V shed 0 bases and J shed 0 bases, with 9 bases lying between them.

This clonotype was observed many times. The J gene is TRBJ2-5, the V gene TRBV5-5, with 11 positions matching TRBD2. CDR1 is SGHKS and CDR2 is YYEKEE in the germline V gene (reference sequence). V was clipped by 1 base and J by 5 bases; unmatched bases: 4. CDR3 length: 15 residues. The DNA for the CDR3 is TGTGCCAGCAGCTTGAATAGCGGGGGGGCCGAGACCCAGTACTTC. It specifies CASSLNSGGAETQYF.

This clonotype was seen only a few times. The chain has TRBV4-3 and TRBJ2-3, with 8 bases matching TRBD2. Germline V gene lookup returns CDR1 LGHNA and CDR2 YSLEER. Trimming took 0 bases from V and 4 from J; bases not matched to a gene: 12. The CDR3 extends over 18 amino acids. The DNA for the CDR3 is TGCGCCAGCAGCCAAGATATCGGAGTAGCGGGGAGGGCAGATACGCAGTATTTT. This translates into CASSQDIGVAGRADTQYF.

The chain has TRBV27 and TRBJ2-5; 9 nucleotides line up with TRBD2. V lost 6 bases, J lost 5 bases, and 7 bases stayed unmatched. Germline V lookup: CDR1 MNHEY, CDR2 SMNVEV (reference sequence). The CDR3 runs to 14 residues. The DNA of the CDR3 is TGTGCCAGCAGAATAGCGGGGGCCCGGGAGACCCAGTACTTC. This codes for CASRIAGARETQYF.

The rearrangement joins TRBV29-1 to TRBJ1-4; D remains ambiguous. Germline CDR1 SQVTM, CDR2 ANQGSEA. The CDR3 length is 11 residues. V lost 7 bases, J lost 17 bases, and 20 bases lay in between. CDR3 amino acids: CSGIILGVLFF. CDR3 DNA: TGCAGCGGGATAATTCTCGGTGTTCTTTTTTTT.

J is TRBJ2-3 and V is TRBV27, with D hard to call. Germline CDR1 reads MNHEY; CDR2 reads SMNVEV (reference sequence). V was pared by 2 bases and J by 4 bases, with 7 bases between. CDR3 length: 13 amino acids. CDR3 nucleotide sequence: TGTGCCAGCAGTTTAGTAGAAGCAGATACGCAGTATTTT. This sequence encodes CASSLVEADTQYF.

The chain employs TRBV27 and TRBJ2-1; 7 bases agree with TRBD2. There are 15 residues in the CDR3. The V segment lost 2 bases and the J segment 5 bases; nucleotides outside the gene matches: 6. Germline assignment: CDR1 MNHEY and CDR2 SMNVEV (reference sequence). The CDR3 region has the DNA TGTGCCAGCAGTTTAGTGCCAGCGGGAAACAATGAGCAGTTCTTC. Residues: CASSLVPAGNNEQFF.

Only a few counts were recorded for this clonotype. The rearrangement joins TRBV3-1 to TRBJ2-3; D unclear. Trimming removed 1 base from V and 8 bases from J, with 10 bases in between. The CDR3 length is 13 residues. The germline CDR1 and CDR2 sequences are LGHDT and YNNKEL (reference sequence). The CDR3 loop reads CASSQGLKGTQYF. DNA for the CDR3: TGTGCCAGCAGCCAAGGTTTAAAGGGTACGCAGTATTTT.

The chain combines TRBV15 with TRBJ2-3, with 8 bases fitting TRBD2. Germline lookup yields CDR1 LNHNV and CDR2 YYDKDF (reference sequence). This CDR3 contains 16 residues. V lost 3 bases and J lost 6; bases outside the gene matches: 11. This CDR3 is CATSRGSGGPADTQYF. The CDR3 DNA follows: TGTGCCACCAGCAGGGGAAGCGGGGGACCTGCGGATACGCAGTATTTT.

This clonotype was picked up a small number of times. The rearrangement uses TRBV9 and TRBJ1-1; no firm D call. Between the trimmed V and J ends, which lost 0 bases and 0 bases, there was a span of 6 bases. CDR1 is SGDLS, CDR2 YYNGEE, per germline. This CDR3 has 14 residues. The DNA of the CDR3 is TGTGCCAGCAGCGTAGGCGGAGTGAACACTGAAGCTTTCTTT. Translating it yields CASSVGGVNTEAFF.

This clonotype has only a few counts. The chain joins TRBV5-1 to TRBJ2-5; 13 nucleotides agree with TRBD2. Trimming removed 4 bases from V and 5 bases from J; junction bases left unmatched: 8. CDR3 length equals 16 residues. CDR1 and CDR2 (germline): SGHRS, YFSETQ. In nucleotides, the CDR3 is TGCGCCAGCAGCAAACTAGCGGGGGGGCTTCTTGAGACCCAGTACTTC. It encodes CASSKLAGGLLETQYF.

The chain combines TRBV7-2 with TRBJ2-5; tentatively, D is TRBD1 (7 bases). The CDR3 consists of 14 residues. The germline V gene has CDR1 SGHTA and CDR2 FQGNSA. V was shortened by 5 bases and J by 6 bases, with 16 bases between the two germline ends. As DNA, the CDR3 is TGTGCCAGCAGCAGTAACAGGGGAGGACAGACCCAGTACTTC. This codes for CASSSNRGGQTQYF. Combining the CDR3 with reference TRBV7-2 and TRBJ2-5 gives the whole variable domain GAGVSQSPSNKVTEKGKDVELRCDPISGHTALYWYRQSLGQGLEFLIYFQGNSAPDKSGLPSDRFSAERTGGSVSTLTIQRTQQEDSAVYLCASSSNRGGQTQYFGPGTRLLVL.

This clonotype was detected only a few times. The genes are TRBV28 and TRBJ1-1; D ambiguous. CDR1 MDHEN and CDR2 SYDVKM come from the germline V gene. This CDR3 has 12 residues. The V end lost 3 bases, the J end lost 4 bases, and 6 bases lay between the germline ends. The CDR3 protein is CASSFEGTEAFF. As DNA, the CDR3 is TGTGCCAGCAGTTTCGAGGGCACTGAAGCTTTCTTT.

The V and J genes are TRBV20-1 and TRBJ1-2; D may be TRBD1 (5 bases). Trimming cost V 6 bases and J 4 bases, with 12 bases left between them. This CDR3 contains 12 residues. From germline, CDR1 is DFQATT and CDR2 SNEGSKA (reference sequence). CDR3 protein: CSAVTGTYGYTF. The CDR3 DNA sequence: TGCAGTGCCGTTACAGGAACCTATGGCTACACCTTC.

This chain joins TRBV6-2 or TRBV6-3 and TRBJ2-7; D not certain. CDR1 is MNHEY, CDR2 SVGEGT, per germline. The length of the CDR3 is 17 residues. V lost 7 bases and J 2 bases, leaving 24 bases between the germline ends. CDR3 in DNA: TGTGCCAGCACCACCTCCGACGGAACAGTCCTCCCCTACGAGCAGTACTTC. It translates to CASTTSDGTVLPYEQYF.

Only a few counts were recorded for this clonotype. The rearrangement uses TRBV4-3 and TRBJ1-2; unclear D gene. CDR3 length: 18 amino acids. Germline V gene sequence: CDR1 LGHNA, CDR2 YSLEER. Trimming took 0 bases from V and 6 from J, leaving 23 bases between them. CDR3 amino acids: CASSQDHTVTYERDGYTF. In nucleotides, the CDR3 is TGCGCCAGCAGCCAAGATCATACAGTGACTTACGAAAGGGATGGCTACACCTTC.

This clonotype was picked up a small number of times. The CDR3 sequence: CASSYSGAGVGGYTF. The DNA for the CDR3 is TGTGCCAGCAGTTACTCGGGGGCGGGGGTCGGTGGCTACACCTTC. This chain uses TRBV6-6 with TRBJ1-2, with a weak D call TRBD1 (6 bases). Deletions cut 0 bases from V and 7 bases from J, with 15 bases between. Germline assignment: CDR1 MNHNY and CDR2 SVGAGI (reference sequence). This CDR3 has 15 amino acids.

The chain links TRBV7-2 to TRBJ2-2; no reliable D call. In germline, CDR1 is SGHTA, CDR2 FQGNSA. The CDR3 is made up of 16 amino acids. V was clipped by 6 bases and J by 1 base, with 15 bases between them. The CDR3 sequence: CASSPRVRQNTGELFF. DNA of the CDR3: TGTGCCAGCAGTCCCCGGGTCAGGCAGAACACCGGGGAGCTGTTTTTT.

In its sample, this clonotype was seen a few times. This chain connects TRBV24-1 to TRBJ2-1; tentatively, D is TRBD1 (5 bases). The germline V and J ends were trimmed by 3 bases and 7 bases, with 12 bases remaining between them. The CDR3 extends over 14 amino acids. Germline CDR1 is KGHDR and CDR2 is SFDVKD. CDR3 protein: CATSDTRVGNEQFF. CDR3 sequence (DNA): TGTGCCACCAGTGATACCAGGGTTGGGAATGAGCAGTTCTTC.

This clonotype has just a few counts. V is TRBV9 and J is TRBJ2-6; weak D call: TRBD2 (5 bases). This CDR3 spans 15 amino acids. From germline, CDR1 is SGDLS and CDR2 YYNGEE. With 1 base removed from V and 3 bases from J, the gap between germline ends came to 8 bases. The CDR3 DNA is TGTGCCAGCAGCGTATCGGGAAGTGGGGCCAACGTCCTGACTTTC. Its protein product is CASSVSGSGANVLTF.

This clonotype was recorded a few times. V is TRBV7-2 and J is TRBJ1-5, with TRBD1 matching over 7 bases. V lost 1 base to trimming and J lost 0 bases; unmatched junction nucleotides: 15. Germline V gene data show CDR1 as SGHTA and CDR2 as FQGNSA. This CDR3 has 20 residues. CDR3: CASSLEVLQGRGFSNQPQHF. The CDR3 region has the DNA TGTGCCAGCAGCTTAGAAGTTCTACAGGGGAGAGGTTTTAGCAATCAGCCCCAGCATTTT.

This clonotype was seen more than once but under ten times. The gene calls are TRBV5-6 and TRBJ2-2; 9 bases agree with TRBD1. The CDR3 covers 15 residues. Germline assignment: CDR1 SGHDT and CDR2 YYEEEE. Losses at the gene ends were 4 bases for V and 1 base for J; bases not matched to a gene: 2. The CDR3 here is CASSGGQGNTGELFF. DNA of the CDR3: TGTGCCAGCAGCGGGGGACAGGGGAACACCGGGGAGCTGTTTTTT.

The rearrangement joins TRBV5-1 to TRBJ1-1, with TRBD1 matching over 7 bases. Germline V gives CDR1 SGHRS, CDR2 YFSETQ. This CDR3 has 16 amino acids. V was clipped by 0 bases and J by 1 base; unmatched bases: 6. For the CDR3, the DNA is TGCGCCAGCAGCTTGGAAGGGGGCCCGCCGAACACTGAAGCTTTCTTT. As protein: CASSLEGGPPNTEAFF. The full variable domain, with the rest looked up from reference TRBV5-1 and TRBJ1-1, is KAGVTQTPRYLIKTRGQQVTLSCSPISGHRSVSWYQQTPGQGLQFLFEYFSETQRNKGNFPGRFSGRQFSNSRSEMNVSTLELGDSALYLCASSLEGGPPNTEAFFGQGTRLTVV.

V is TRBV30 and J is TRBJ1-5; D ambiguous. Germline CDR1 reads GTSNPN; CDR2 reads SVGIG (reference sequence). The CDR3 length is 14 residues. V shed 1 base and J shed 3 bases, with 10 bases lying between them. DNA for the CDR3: TGTGCCTGGAGTGGGATTCCCCTCAATCAGCCCCAGCATTTT. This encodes CAWSGIPLNQPQHF.

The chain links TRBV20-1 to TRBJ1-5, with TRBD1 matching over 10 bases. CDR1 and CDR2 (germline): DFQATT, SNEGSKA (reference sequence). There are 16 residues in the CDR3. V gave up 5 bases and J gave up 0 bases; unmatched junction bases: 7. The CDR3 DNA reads TGCAGTGCTGGGGACAGGGGAGCATATAGCAATCAGCCCCAGCATTTT. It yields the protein CSAGDRGAYSNQPQHF.